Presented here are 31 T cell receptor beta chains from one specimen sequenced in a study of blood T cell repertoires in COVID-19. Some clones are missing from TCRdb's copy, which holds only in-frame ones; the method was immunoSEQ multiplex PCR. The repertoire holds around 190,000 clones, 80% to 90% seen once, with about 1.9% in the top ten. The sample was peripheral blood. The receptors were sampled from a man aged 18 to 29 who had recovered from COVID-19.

The CDR3, as DNA: TGTGCCAGCTCACGGTTGGGAGCTGAGAACGTCGAGACCCAGTACTTC. It yields the protein CASSRLGAENVETQYF. The gene calls are TRBV18 and TRBJ2-5, with TRBD2 as a possible D gene (5 bases). V lost 4 bases and J 5 bases, leaving 20 bases between the germline ends. The CDR3 is 16 residues long. Germline values: CDR1 KGHSH, CDR2 LQKENI.

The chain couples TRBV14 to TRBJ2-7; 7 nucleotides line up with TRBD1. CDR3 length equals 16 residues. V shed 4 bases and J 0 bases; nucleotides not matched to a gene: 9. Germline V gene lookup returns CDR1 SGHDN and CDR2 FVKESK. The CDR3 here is CASSPTGQLNSYEQYF. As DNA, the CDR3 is TGTGCCAGCAGCCCCACGGGACAGCTAAACTCCTACGAGCAGTACTTC.

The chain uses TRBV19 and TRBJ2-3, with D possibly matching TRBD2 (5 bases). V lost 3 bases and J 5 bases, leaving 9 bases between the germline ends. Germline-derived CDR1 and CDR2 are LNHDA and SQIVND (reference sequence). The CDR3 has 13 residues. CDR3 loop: CASSMRVKDTQYF. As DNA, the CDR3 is TGTGCCAGTAGTATGCGGGTAAAAGATACGCAGTATTTT.

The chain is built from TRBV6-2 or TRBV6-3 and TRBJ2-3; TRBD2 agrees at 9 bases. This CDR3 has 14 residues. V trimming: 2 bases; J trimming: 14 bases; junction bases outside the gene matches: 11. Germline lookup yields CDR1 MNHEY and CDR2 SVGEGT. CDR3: CASSYVGLAGIWYF. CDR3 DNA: TGTGCCAGCAGTTACGTAGGGCTAGCGGGGATTTGGTATTTT.

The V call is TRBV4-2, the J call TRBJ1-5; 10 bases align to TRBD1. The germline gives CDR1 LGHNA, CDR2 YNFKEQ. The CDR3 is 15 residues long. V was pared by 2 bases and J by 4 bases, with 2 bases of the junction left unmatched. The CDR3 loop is CASSQQGQGNQPQHF. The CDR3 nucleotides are TGTGCCAGCAGCCAACAGGGACAGGGGAATCAGCCCCAGCATTTT.

CDR3 DNA: TGTGCCAGTCGCCGGGAAGGATCCTCCTACGAGCAGTACTTC. Translated: CASRREGSSYEQYF. The rearrangement uses TRBV19 and TRBJ2-7; D is perhaps TRBD2 (5 bases). V lost 8 bases, J lost 0 bases, and 14 bases lay in between. CDR3 length: 14 residues. Germline V gene lookup returns CDR1 LNHDA and CDR2 SQIVND (reference sequence).

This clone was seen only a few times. For the CDR3, the DNA is TGTGCCAGCAGCCAAGGTTCGGGGTTAGGCGAGCAGTACTTC. Translation gives CASSQGSGLGEQYF. This chain links TRBV3-1 (or the pseudogene TRBV3-2) with TRBJ2-7; TRBD2 is a possible D gene (5 bases). Germline-derived CDR1 and CDR2 are LGHDT and YNNKEL (reference sequence). The V end lost 1 base, the J end lost 6 bases, and 13 bases lay between the germline ends. The CDR3 is 14 amino acids.

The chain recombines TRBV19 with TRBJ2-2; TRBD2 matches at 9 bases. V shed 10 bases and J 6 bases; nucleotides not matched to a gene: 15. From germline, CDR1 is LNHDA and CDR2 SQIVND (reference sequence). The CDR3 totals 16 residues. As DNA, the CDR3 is TGTGCCACCGAAGGGGGTAGCGGGAGCCAGTCCGGGGAGCTGTTTTTT. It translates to CATEGGSGSQSGELFF.

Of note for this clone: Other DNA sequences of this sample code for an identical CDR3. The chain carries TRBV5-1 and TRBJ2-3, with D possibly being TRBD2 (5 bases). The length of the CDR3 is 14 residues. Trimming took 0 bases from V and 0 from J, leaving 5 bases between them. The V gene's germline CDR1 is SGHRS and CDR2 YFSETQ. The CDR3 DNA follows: TGCGCCAGCAGCTTGGGAGGGAGCACAGATACGCAGTATTTT. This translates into CASSLGGSTDTQYF.

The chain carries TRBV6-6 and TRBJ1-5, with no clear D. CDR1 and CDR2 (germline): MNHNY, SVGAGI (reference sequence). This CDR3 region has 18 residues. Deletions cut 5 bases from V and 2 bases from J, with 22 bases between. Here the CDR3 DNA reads TGTGCCAGCAGTCGCTTTGAGAACCAACCTCCGGGCAATCAGCCCCAGCATTTT. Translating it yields CASSRFENQPPGNQPQHF.

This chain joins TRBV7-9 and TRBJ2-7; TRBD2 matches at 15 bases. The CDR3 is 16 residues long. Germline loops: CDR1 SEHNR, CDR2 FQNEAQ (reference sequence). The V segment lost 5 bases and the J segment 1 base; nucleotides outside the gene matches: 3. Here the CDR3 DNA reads TGTGCCAGCAGCGATGGGACTAGCGGGAGGTCCTACGAGCAGTACTTC. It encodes CASSDGTSGRSYEQYF.

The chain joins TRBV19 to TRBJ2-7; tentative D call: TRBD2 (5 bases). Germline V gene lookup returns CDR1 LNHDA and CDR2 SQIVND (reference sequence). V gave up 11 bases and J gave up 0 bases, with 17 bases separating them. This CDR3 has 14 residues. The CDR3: CASSQRLSSYEQYF. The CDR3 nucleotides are TGTGCCTCCAGCCAGCGGTTGAGCTCCTACGAGCAGTACTTC.

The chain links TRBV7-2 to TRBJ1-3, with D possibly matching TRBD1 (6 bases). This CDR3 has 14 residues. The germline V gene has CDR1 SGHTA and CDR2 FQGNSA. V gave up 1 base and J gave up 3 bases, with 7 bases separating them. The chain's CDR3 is CASSLGQDGNTIYF. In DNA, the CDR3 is TGTGCCAGCAGCTTAGGACAGGATGGAAACACCATATATTTT.

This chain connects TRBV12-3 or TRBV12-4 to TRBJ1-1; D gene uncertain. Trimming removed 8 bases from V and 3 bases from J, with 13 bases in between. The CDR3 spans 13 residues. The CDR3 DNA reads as TGTGCCAGCGCTCGAGGCAGTTACACTGAAGCTTTCTTT. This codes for CASARGSYTEAFF.

CDR3 sequence: CAISGGGYYNEQFF. As DNA, the CDR3 is TGTGCCATCAGTGGGGGGGGCTACTACAATGAGCAGTTCTTC. V gene TRBV10-3 combines with J gene TRBJ2-1, with D perhaps matching TRBD2 (7 bases). The CDR3 runs 14 residues. The V and J ends lost 4 bases and 3 bases respectively, with 10 bases between them. Germline loops: CDR1 ENHRY, CDR2 SYGVKD.

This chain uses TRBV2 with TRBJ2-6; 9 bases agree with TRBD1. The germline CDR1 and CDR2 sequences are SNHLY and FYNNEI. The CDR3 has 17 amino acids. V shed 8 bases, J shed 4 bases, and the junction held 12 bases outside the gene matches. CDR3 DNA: TGTGCCAGCGGAAGGGACAGGGTTCGGTCGGGGGCCAACGTCCTGACTTTC. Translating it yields CASGRDRVRSGANVLTF.

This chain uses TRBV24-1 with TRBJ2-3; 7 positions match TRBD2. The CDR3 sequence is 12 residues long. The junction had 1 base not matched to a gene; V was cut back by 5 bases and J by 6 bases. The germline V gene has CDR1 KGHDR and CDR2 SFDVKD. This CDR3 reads CATSGAGDTQYF. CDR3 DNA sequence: TGTGCCACCAGTGGAGCGGGGGATACGCAGTATTTT.

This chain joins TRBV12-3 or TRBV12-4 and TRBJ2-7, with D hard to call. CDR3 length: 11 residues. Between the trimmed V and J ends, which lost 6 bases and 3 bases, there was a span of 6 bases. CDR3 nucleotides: TGTGCCAGCAGCTCTTACTACGAGCAGTACTTC. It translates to CASSSYYEQYF.

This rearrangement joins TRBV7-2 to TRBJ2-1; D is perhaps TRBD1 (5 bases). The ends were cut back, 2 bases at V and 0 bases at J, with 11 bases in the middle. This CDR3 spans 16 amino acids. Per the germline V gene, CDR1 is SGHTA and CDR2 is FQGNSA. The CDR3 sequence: CASSLWGESSYNEQFF. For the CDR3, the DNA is TGTGCCAGCAGCTTATGGGGCGAAAGCTCCTACAATGAGCAGTTCTTC.

CDR3: CASSSIPTGQNTEAFF. The CDR3 DNA sequence: TGCGCCAGCAGCTCCATCCCAACGGGACAAAACACTGAAGCTTTCTTT. The rearrangement links TRBV5-1 to TRBJ1-1, with a tentative D call TRBD1 (6 bases). V was pared by 3 bases and J by 2 bases, with 17 bases between. The length of the CDR3 is 16 residues. Germline V gene data show CDR1 as SGHRS and CDR2 as YFSETQ.

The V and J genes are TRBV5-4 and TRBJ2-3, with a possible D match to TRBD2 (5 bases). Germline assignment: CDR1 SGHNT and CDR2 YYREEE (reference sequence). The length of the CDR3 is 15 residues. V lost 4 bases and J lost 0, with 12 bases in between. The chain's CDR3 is CASSLSGPSTDTQYF. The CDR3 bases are TGTGCCAGCAGCCTCAGCGGACCTAGCACAGATACGCAGTATTTT.

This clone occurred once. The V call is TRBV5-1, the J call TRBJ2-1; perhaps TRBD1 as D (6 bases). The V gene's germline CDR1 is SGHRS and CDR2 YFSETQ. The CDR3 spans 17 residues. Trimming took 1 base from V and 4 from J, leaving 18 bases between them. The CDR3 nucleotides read TGCGCCAGCAGCTTGACAGGGTCTACCAGAGGATACAATGAGCAGTTCTTC. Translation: CASSLTGSTRGYNEQFF.

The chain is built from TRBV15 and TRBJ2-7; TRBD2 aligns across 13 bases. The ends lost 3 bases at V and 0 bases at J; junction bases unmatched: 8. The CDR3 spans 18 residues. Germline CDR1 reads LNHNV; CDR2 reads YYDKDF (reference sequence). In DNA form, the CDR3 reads TGTGCCACCAGCAGCGCACTAGCGGGAGGGCTGAGCTCCTACGAGCAGTACTTC. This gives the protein CATSSALAGGLSSYEQYF.

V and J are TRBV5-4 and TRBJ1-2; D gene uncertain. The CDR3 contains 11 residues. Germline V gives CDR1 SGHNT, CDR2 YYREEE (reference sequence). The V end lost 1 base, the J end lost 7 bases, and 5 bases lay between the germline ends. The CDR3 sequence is CASSLNGGYTF. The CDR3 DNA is TGTGCCAGCAGCTTGAACGGTGGCTACACCTTC.

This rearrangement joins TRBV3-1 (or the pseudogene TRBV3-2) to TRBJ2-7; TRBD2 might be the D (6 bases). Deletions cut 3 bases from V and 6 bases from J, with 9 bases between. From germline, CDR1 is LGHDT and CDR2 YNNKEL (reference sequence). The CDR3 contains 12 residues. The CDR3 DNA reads TGTGCCAGCAGCCACCGGGGAGGCGAGCAGTACTTC. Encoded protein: CASSHRGGEQYF.

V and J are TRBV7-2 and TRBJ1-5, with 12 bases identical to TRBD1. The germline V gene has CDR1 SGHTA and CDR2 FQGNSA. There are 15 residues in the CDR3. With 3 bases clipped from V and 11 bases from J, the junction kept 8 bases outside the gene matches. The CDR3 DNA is TGTGCCAGCAGCTTGCGCGGGACAGGGGGCGAGGCCCAGCATTTT. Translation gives CASSLRGTGGEAQHF. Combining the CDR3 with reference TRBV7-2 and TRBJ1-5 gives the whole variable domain GAGVSQSPSNKVTEKGKDVELRCDPISGHTALYWYRQSLGQGLEFLIYFQGNSAPDKSGLPSDRFSAERTGGSVSTLTIQRTQQEDSAVYLCASSLRGTGGEAQHFGDGTRLSIL.

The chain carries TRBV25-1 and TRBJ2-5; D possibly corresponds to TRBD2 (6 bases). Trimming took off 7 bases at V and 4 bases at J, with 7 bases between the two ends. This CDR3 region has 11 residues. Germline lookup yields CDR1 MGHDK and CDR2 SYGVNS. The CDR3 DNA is TGTGCCAGCATCGGGGGAGAGACCCAGTACTTC. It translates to CASIGGETQYF.

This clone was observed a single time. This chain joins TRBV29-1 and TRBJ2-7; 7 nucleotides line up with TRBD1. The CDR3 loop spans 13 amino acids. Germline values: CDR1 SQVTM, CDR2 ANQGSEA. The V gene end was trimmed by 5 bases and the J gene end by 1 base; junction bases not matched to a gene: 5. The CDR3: CSVLGTASYEQYF. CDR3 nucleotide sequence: TGCAGCGTTCTCGGGACAGCGTCCTACGAGCAGTACTTC.

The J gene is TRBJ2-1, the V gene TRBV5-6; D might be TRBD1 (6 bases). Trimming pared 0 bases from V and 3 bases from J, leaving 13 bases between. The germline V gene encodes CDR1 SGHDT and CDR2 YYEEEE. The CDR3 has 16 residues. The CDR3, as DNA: TGTGCCAGCAGCTTGGTTGAGGGGGTCGGCTACAATGAGCAGTTCTTC. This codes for CASSLVEGVGYNEQFF.

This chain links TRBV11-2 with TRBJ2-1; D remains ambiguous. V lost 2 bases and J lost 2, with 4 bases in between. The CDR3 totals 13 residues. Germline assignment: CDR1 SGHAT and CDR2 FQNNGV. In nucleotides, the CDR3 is TGTGCCAGCAGCTTAAGCACCTACAATGAGCAGTTCTTC. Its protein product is CASSLSTYNEQFF.

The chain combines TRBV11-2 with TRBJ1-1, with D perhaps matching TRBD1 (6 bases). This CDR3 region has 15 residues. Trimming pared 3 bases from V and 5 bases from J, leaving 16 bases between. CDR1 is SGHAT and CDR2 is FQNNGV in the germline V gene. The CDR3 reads CASSFGDTRLTEAFF. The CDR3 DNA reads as TGTGCCAGCAGCTTCGGGGACACACGGTTGACTGAAGCTTTCTTT.